This entry lists 32 T cell receptor beta chains sequenced from one sample in a study of T cells in Graves' hyperthyroidism and ophthalmopathy. Amplification yielded TCR beta CDR3 regions, with RNA transcripts as the source. Using the HTBI primer set, a first-round RT-PCR was run on the TCR CDR3. From the multiplex PCR reads, TCRdb called clonotypes with MiXCR, one entry per CDR3 protein. The top ten hold 60% to 80% of the sample, which has about 130,000 distinct CDR3 sequences, 22% seen once. The sequenced material came from blood. All receptors derive from a woman aged 45-65 years with Graves' hyperthyroidism that later progressed to Graves' ophthalmopathy.

This clonotype has just a few counts. The rearrangement links TRBV6-5 to TRBJ2-5; 9 bases are shared with TRBD1. With 3 bases clipped from V and 4 bases from J, the junction kept 6 bases outside the gene matches. CDR1 MNHEY and CDR2 SVGAGI come from the germline V gene. The CDR3 spans 15 residues. The CDR3 DNA reads as TGTGCCAGCAGTTATATCACAGGGGGCGGAGAGACCCAGTACTTC. It is translated as CASSYITGGGETQYF.

The chain uses TRBV30 and TRBJ1-2, with TRBD1 matching over 8 bases. Germline trimming cut 4 bases from V and 4 bases from J; bases unmatched to any gene: 11. CDR1 GTSNPN and CDR2 SVGIG come from the germline V gene (reference sequence). This CDR3 region has 15 residues. In nucleotides, the CDR3 is TGTGCCTGGATTCCCGAACAGGGGGTCTCCTATGGCTACACCTTC. Translated, it gives CAWIPEQGVSYGYTF.

This chain uses TRBV7-3 with TRBJ2-2; D is unresolved. The CDR3 is made up of 14 amino acids. The germline gives CDR1 SGHTA, CDR2 FQGTGA. The V and J ends lost 5 bases and 5 bases respectively, with 12 bases between them. This chain's CDR3 is CASSPGLGTGELFF. The DNA of the CDR3 is TGTGCCAGCAGCCCCGGTCTGGGGACCGGGGAGCTGTTTTTT.

This chain connects TRBV6-2 or TRBV6-3 to TRBJ1-4; possible D gene TRBD1, 6 bases. The CDR3 loop spans 15 amino acids. Germline CDR1 MNHEY, CDR2 SVGEGT. Trimming cost V 5 bases and J 4 bases, with 14 bases left between them. CDR3 loop: CASSGQTGINEKLFF. The CDR3, as DNA: TGTGCCAGCAGTGGACAGACGGGGATTAATGAAAAACTGTTTTTT.

This clonotype appeared a few times. This CDR3 reads CASSPGQGRYQPQHF. The CDR3, as DNA: TGTGCCAGCAGCCCCGGACAGGGTCGTTATCAGCCCCAGCATTTT. The J gene is TRBJ1-5, the V gene TRBV11-2, with 8 bases aligning to TRBD1. Germline CDR1 and CDR2: SGHAT and FQNNGV. V dropped 5 bases and J dropped 5; count of bases not matched to a gene: 8. This CDR3 is 15 amino acids long.

In this sample, this clonotype turned up many times. The gene calls are TRBV4-1 and TRBJ2-1; D unresolved. This CDR3 spans 13 amino acids. V was cut by 0 bases and J by 5 bases, with 5 bases left in between. In germline, CDR1 is MGHRA, CDR2 YSYEKL. This CDR3 is CASSQDQHNEQFF. The CDR3 coding sequence is TGCGCCAGCAGCCAAGACCAGCACAATGAGCAGTTCTTC.

This clonotype was seen repeatedly, ten times or more. The rearrangement links TRBV5-1 to TRBJ2-1; D remains ambiguous. The length of the CDR3 is 13 residues. Germline V lookup: CDR1 SGHRS, CDR2 YFSETQ. V lost 6 bases and J 4 bases, leaving 11 bases between the germline ends. CDR3 nucleotides: TGCGCCAGCAAAAATCCTTCGTACAATGAGCAGTTCTTC. Protein sequence: CASKNPSYNEQFF.

This rearrangement joins TRBV20-1 to TRBJ2-3, with 9 bases identical to TRBD2. Trimming at V came to 3 bases and at J to 0 bases, leaving 4 bases not matched to a gene. The CDR3 sequence is 15 residues long. Germline loops: CDR1 DFQATT, CDR2 SNEGSKA (reference sequence). Written as DNA, the CDR3 is TGCAGTGCTAGGACTAGCGGATCTAGCACAGATACGCAGTATTTT. It specifies CSARTSGSSTDTQYF.

This clonotype appeared a few times. This chain links TRBV20-1 with TRBJ1-6; TRBD1 might be the D (6 bases). V lost 4 bases and J lost 4, with 14 bases in between. This CDR3 is 15 amino acids long. Germline V gene data show CDR1 as DFQATT and CDR2 as SNEGSKA (reference sequence). CDR3 in amino acids: CSATRGGAYNSPLHF. CDR3 in DNA: TGCAGTGCTACCCGCGGGGGGGCATATAATTCACCCCTCCACTTT.

Worth noting for this clonotype: It may be a read error: a sequence one base away is much more abundant. The V and J genes are TRBV3-1 and TRBJ1-6; a possible D gene is TRBD1 (5 bases). Germline V CDR1 and CDR2: LGHDT, YNNKEL (reference sequence). The V end lost 5 bases, the J end lost 1 base, and 18 bases lay between the germline ends. The CDR3 extends over 18 amino acids. The CDR3 bases are TGTGCCAGCAGCTATTCCCAGGGTCAAGGATCCTATAATTCACCCCTCCACTTT. Encoded protein: CASSYSQGQGSYNSPLHF.

This clonotype was seen ten or more times. The chain uses TRBV3-1 and TRBJ1-2, with a tentative D call TRBD1 (6 bases). The V end lost 0 bases, the J end lost 0 bases, and 14 bases lay between the germline ends. Germline CDR1 LGHDT, CDR2 YNNKEL (reference sequence). This CDR3 has 17 amino acids. The CDR3 sequence is CASSQDAGTPSNYGYTF. The CDR3 nucleotides are TGTGCCAGCAGCCAAGACGCCGGGACACCCTCTAACTATGGCTACACCTTC.

The V gene is TRBV25-1, the J gene TRBJ1-6, with D unclear. V shed 4 bases and J shed 3 bases, with 7 bases lying between them. The CDR3 length is 14 residues. Germline V lookup: CDR1 MGHDK, CDR2 SYGVNS. CDR3 sequence reads: CASSAGFYNSPLHF. The CDR3 DNA sequence: TGTGCCAGCAGTGCAGGTTTCTATAATTCACCCCTCCACTTT. Looking up the rest from reference TRBV25-1 and TRBJ1-6 gives the full variable domain: EADIYQTPRYLVIGTGKKITLECSQTMGHDKMYWYQQDPGMELHLIHYSYGVNSTEKGDLSSESTVSRIRTEHFPLTLESARPSHTSQYLCASSAGFYNSPLHFGNGTRLTVT.

Only a few counts were recorded for this clonotype. The V and J genes are TRBV7-9 and TRBJ1-6; D ambiguous. Germline assignment: CDR1 SEHNR and CDR2 FQNEAQ (reference sequence). Between the trimmed V and J ends, which lost 7 bases and 8 bases, there was a span of 9 bases. This CDR3 has 12 amino acids. Written as DNA, the CDR3 is TGTGCCAGCACCTCCCTAGATTCACCCCTCCACTTT. Amino acid sequence: CASTSLDSPLHF.

This clonotype showed up many times. V is TRBV2 and J is TRBJ2-1, with 9 nucleotides matching TRBD1. Trimming took 4 bases from V and 9 from J; bases not matched to a gene: 1. The CDR3 length is 12 residues. The V gene's germline CDR1 is SNHLY and CDR2 FYNNEI. CDR3 coding DNA: TGTGCCAGCAGTGCGGACAGGGGTGAGCAGTTCTTC. The encoded protein is CASSADRGEQFF.

V gene TRBV3-1 combines with J gene TRBJ1-2; D gene uncertain. Germline CDR1 LGHDT, CDR2 YNNKEL (reference sequence). Trimming left V 2 bases short and J 4 bases short, with 14 bases between. The CDR3 has 15 residues. The CDR3 loop reads CASSQSGPATYGYTF. CDR3 bases: TGTGCCAGCAGCCAATCCGGCCCGGCTACCTATGGCTACACCTTC.

This clonotype was counted only a few times. The chain employs TRBV6-1 and TRBJ2-3; a weak D match, TRBD1 (6 bases). The germline V and J ends were trimmed by 11 bases and 4 bases, with 16 bases remaining between them. The germline V gene encodes CDR1 MNHNS and CDR2 SASEGT. The CDR3 runs to 13 residues. The CDR3, as DNA: TGTGCCGCCACTCCAGGGGTGTCAGATACGCAGTATTTT. Amino acid sequence: CAATPGVSDTQYF.

The V and J genes are TRBV28 and TRBJ1-1; D gene unclear. The CDR3 loop spans 12 amino acids. Germline V lookup: CDR1 MDHEN, CDR2 SYDVKM. V lost 3 bases, J lost 7 bases, and 9 bases lay in between. The CDR3 nucleotides read TGTGCCAGCAGTTTGAACGCGGGTGAAGCTTTCTTT. Translation: CASSLNAGEAFF.

The sample holds many counts of this clonotype. The V gene is TRBV11-3, the J gene TRBJ2-1; D uncertain. Germline CDR1 and CDR2: SGHNT and YENEEA. V lost 0 bases and J 0 bases, leaving 15 bases between the germline ends. The CDR3 covers 18 residues. The CDR3 nucleotides are TGTGCCAGCAGCTTAGAGGTTATGGGGAAAAGCTCCTACAATGAGCAGTTCTTC. Translation: CASSLEVMGKSSYNEQFF. Drawing the rest from reference TRBV11-3 and TRBJ2-1, the complete variable domain is EAGVVQSPRYKIIEKKQPVAFWCNPISGHNTLYWYLQNLGQGPELLIRYENEEAVDDSQLPKDRFSAERLKGVDSTLKIQPAELGDSAVYLCASSLEVMGKSSYNEQFFGPGTRLTVL.

By share, this clonotype ranks as medium-sized (0.01 to 0.1%). The CDR3 reads CASSLVAGLGQPQHF. The CDR3 coding sequence is TGTGCCAGCAGCTTAGTTGCCGGGCTCGGGCAGCCCCAGCATTTT. This chain connects TRBV7-8 to TRBJ1-5; D is unresolved. This CDR3 is 15 amino acids long. V lost 1 base, J lost 7 bases, and 14 bases lay in between. Per the germline V gene, CDR1 is SGHVS and CDR2 is FQNEAQ.

This clonotype has at least ten counts. The chain carries TRBV11-2 and TRBJ2-1, with D tentatively TRBD1 (6 bases). The germline CDR1 and CDR2 sequences are SGHAT and FQNNGV. This CDR3 is built from 13 residues. The V gene lost 1 base and the J gene lost 10 bases, with 11 bases spanning the gap. For the CDR3, the DNA is TGTGCCAGCAGCTTAGCGGTAGGGGGAGAGCAGTTCTTC. It translates to CASSLAVGGEQFF.

This clonotype appeared a few times. J is TRBJ2-5 and V is TRBV4-1, with D tentatively TRBD2 (6 bases). This CDR3 contains 14 residues. CDR1 and CDR2 (germline): MGHRA, YSYEKL. The V and J ends lost 1 base and 5 bases respectively, with 11 bases between them. CDR3 coding DNA: TGCGCCAGCAGCCAAGTTACGGGAGTGGAGACCCAGTACTTC. Translation gives CASSQVTGVETQYF.

In its sample, this clonotype was seen many times. The CDR3 region has the DNA TGTGCCAGCATAGGCCGACCTGACGGCTCCTACGAGCAGTACTTC. It is translated as CASIGRPDGSYEQYF. V gene TRBV2 combines with J gene TRBJ2-7, with D unclear. The CDR3 loop spans 15 amino acids. V was clipped by 7 bases and J by 0 bases, with 16 bases between them. The germline CDR1 and CDR2 sequences are SNHLY and FYNNEI.

This clonotype has only a few counts. The rearrangement links TRBV7-9 to TRBJ2-3, with 10 nucleotides matching TRBD2. Germline V gives CDR1 SEHNR, CDR2 FQNEAQ (reference sequence). There are 16 residues in the CDR3. V was pared by 5 bases and J by 2 bases, with 7 bases of the junction left unmatched. The CDR3 loop is CASSPLAGTSTDTQYF. CDR3 nucleotide sequence: TGTGCCAGCAGCCCACTAGCGGGGACATCCACAGATACGCAGTATTTT.

A single count supports this clonotype. The V gene is TRBV19, the J gene TRBJ2-7, with 9 bases lining up with TRBD1. This CDR3 is built from 16 residues. Germline V gene sequence: CDR1 LNHDA, CDR2 SQIVND (reference sequence). V lost 3 bases, J lost 7 bases, and 13 bases stayed unmatched. CDR3 coding DNA: TGTGCCAGTAGTATTTCCCTTCCGGGACAGGGTGGAGAGCAGTACTTC. Protein sequence: CASSISLPGQGGEQYF.

This clonotype was seen more than once but under ten times. This could be a read error, since a much larger clone is one nucleotide away. This chain joins TRBV4-1 and TRBJ2-1; 9 bases line up with TRBD2. The CDR3 contains 15 residues. Germline CDR1 and CDR2: MGHRA and YSYEKL. CDR3 protein: CASSQGLAGYNEQLF. CDR3 sequence (DNA): TGCGCCAGCAGCCAAGGGCTAGCGGGGTACAATGAGCAGCTCTTC.

This clonotype was detected only a few times. The rearrangement joins TRBV20-1 to TRBJ2-4; TRBD2 might be the D (6 bases). Trimming took off 0 bases at V and 4 bases at J, with 16 bases between the two ends. Per the germline V gene, CDR1 is DFQATT and CDR2 is SNEGSKA (reference sequence). The CDR3 has 16 amino acids. The CDR3 nucleotides are TGCAGTGCTAGAGACATAGCTAGCGAACATAAAAACATTCAGTACTTC. This gives the protein CSARDIASEHKNIQYF.

The rearrangement joins TRBV28 to TRBJ2-7; 10 bases map to TRBD2. The CDR3 has 15 amino acids. The germline V gene has CDR1 MDHEN and CDR2 SYDVKM. Trimming removed 6 bases from V and 0 bases from J; junction bases left unmatched: 5. The CDR3 bases are TGTGCCAGCAGGTCTAGCGGGGGCAGCTCCTACGAGCAGTACTTC. Translated, it gives CASRSSGGSSYEQYF.

About this clonotype: A single base separates this from a much larger clone, so it may be a read error. This chain uses TRBV11-2 with TRBJ2-7; TRBD2 aligns across 8 bases. CDR3 length equals 15 residues. Trimming took 3 bases from V and 3 from J; bases not matched to a gene: 7. Germline assignment: CDR1 SGHAT and CDR2 FQNNGV. CDR3 nucleotides: TGTGCCAGCAGCTTCAAGGCGGGACTAGTCTACGAGCAGTACTTC. It translates to CASSFKAGLVYEQYF.

This clonotype was detected many times. The rearrangement uses TRBV5-1 and TRBJ1-1; the match to TRBD1 covers 7 bases. Looked up from germline, CDR1 is SGHRS and CDR2 is YFSETQ. V gave up 0 bases and J gave up 2 bases; unmatched junction bases: 4. There are 15 residues in the CDR3. In DNA form, the CDR3 reads TGCGCCAGCAGCTTGGGGACAGGAGTTAACACTGAAGCTTTCTTT. Protein: CASSLGTGVNTEAFF. The variable domain in full, with the rest retrieved from reference TRBV5-1 and TRBJ1-1, is KAGVTQTPRYLIKTRGQQVTLSCSPISGHRSVSWYQQTPGQGLQFLFEYFSETQRNKGNFPGRFSGRQFSNSRSEMNVSTLELGDSALYLCASSLGTGVNTEAFFGQGTRLTVV.

This clonotype was recorded a few times. The chain has TRBV4-1 and TRBJ2-2; 9 positions match TRBD2. This CDR3 spans 18 amino acids. The V and J ends lost 4 bases and 4 bases, in that order; junction bases with no gene match: 13. Germline assignment: CDR1 MGHRA and CDR2 YSYEKL. Written as DNA, the CDR3 is TGCGCCAGCAGCCCCATCCAGAAGGGACTAGCCGCCACCGGGGAGCTGTTTTTT. Its translation is CASSPIQKGLAATGELFF.

This clonotype was found a few times. This chain links TRBV5-6 with TRBJ2-7, with 10 bases identical to TRBD2. The V and J ends lost 4 bases and 3 bases, in that order; junction bases with no gene match: 10. The CDR3 extends over 16 amino acids. The germline gives CDR1 SGHDT, CDR2 YYEEEE. The CDR3 DNA is TGTGCCAGCAGCGCCCTACTAGCGGGGATAGACTACGAGCAGTACTTC. Translated: CASSALLAGIDYEQYF.

As for this clonotype: A much larger clone is a single base away; this may be a read error. This chain links TRBV11-2 with TRBJ1-5, with 8 bases lining up with TRBD1. CDR3 length equals 15 residues. V gave up 7 bases and J gave up 4 bases; unmatched junction bases: 9. Per the germline V gene, CDR1 is SGHAT and CDR2 is FQNNGV. The CDR3 nucleotides are TGTGCCAGCAACCAAAACAGGGGGGGGAATCAGCCCCAGCATTTT. Residues: CASNQNRGGNQPQHF.